The clone carrying this T cell receptor beta chain was detected only a few times. The antigen remains unidentified. This entry comes from a study of T cell repertoires in aging, cancer and after chemotherapy. Study at large: Over several months to years, re-sampled healthy donor repertoires clearly shared clones. Findings of the study overall: Median generation probability rose over the chemotherapy interval in each cancer cohort, suggesting rebound thymic output.

TRB rearrangements spanning V, D and J were amplified using mixed TRB-A/B primers. TCRdb called the multiplex PCR reads again in MiXCR, with one record for every CDR3 protein. This table has more than 7,500 distinct CDR3 sequences, 45% to 70% appearing once. CDR3 length: 16 amino acids. Trimming at V came to 5 bases and at J to 1 base, leaving 9 bases not matched to a gene. The germline gives CDR1 LNHNV, CDR2 YYDKDF (reference sequence). Peripheral blood genomic DNA, not sorted cells or RNA, was the template. The origin of this receptor is a human donor in good health. The sample comprised blood. V is TRBV15 and J is TRBJ2-3, with 7 bases lining up with TRBD1. CDR3 nucleotides: TGTGCCACCAGCGAAGGGGGCCGGATGGGCACAGATACGCAGTATTTT. It is translated as CATSEGGRMGTDTQYF.